Given below is one T cell receptor beta chain in context. The data were obtained in a study of T cell changes during pregnancy in multiple sclerosis. V was cut by 3 bases and J by 8 bases, with 13 bases left in between. Germline values: CDR1 SNHLY, CDR2 FYNNEI. The CDR3 extends over 14 amino acids. Produced via immunoSEQ multiplex PCR; TCRdb's table is partial and in-frame only. The sample holds about 100,000 clones; roughly 92% are singletons and the top ten take under 3%. V and J are TRBV2 and TRBJ1-4; no firm D call. The sequence was obtained from a female donor with multiple sclerosis, enrolled in a pregnancy study. The input for sequencing was peripheral blood, taken in the first trimester of pregnancy. The CDR3 DNA sequence: TGTGCCAGCAGTGATAGGCGGCGTTGGGAAAAACTGTTTTTT. Protein sequence: CASSDRRRWEKLFF.